The present T cell receptor (beta chain) was sequenced within a study of cytomegalovirus exposure and HLA in healthy donors. 60 Vbeta and 13 Jbeta primers were used in PCR. Repertoires were generated with immunoSEQ multiplex PCR, while TCRdb's copy carries only in-frame clones and drops some. The sample has about 90,000 clones; under 85% are singletons. A remark on this clone: The target antigen is unknown.

V lost 5 bases to trimming and J lost 5 bases; unmatched junction nucleotides: 9. CDR1 is SEHNR, CDR2 FQNEAQ, per germline (reference sequence). The CDR3 is 15 residues long. Points from the study as a whole: Using a false discovery rate of 0.05, a later analysis showed that around 16,000 TCR beta sequences were associated with HLA alleles. Associated with cytomegalovirus, according to the listing, were 150 to 200 TCR beta chains.

The sequence was obtained from a man aged 30 to 39 in good health and CMV-seronegative. This rearrangement joins TRBV7-9 to TRBJ1-5, with 7 nucleotides matching TRBD1. Sequenced: PBMCs. For the CDR3, the DNA is TGTGCCAGCAGCCCCGTTACAGGGGTGGATCAGCCCCAGCATTTT. This translates into CASSPVTGVDQPQHF.